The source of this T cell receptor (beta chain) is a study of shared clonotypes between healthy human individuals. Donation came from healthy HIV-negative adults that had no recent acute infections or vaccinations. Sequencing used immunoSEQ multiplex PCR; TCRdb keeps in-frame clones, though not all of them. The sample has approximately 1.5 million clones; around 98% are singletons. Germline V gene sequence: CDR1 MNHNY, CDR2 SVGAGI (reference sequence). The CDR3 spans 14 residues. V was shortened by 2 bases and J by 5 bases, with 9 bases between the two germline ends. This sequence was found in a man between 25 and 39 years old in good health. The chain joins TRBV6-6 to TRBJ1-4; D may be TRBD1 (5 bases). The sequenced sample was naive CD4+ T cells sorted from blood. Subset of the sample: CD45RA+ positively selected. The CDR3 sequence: CASSYLAGNEKLFF. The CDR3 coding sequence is TGTGCCAGCAGTTACCTCGCAGGGAATGAAAAACTGTTTTTT.